There are a few counts of the clone carrying this T cell receptor (beta chain). Its antigen is not known. Treatment of the sample: oral pan-JAK inhibitor, 5-10 mg twice daily. Lesional scalp punch biopsies and peripheral blood were collected from alopecia areata patients. Sorting of CD4+ and CD8+ T cells was performed on PBMCs. This sample was included in a study of CD8+ T cells in alopecia areata. Study-wide results and caveats: Uncertainty remains about how baseline CD8+ expansion links to response, with one nonresponder. Lesional scalp displayed greater clonality than normal scalp, most notably in alopecia totalis/universalis.

CDR1 and CDR2 (germline): MNHEY, SVGAGI. The CDR3 is 14 amino acids. With 6 bases removed from V and 7 bases from J, the gap between germline ends came to 18 bases. Extracted from the samples, RNA was reverse transcribed into cDNA to serve as the sequencing template. Profiled with immunoSEQ multiplex PCR; TCRdb holds only in-frame clones, not every one. The sample lists under 350,000 clones; 55% to 70% were seen once. The chain uses TRBV6-5 and TRBJ1-2; TRBD1 is a possible D gene (6 bases). The starting material was CD4+ T cells sorted from blood, obtained at week 24, from a patient treated with tofacitinib. The TCR was taken from a human donor with alopecia areata. For the CDR3, the DNA is TGTGCCAGCAGGACCGGGACACCCGCGTTTGGCTACACCTTC. Translation gives CASRTGTPAFGYTF.